A selection of T cell receptor beta chains follows, all from one sample in a study of cytomegalovirus exposure and HLA in healthy donors. Profiled with immunoSEQ multiplex PCR; TCRdb holds only in-frame clones, not every one. The sample carries over 100,000 clones, about 80% recorded once. Sequences were obtained from PBMCs. These receptors were collected from a woman between 50 and 59 years old in good health and CMV-seropositive. The CDR3 runs from the conserved cysteine through the conserved F or W. Each record gives: J gene, clone size, V gene, D gene, CDR3 protein, CDR3 DNA. D genes are given only for firm matches. Clone size is stated in some rows and not others, as once, few, many or a class when expanded.

>TRBJ1-6|.|TRBV11-2|TRBD1
CASSITGGWNSPLHF
TGTGCCAGCAGCATAACAGGGGGCTGGAATTCACCCCTCCACTTT
>TRBJ1-5|.|TRBV7-2|.
CASSAPNGPQHF
TGTGCCAGCAGCGCTCCCAACGGGCCCCAGCATTTT
>TRBJ1-1|.|TRBV7-9|TRBD1
CSSSKGQGAKTEAFF
TGTTCCAGCAGCAAGGGACAGGGGGCAAAAACTGAAGCTTTCTTT
>TRBJ2-7|.|TRBV5-1|TRBD2
CASSRGGAPYEQYF
TGCGCCAGCAGTCGGGGGGGGGCCCCCTACGAGCAGTACTTC
>TRBJ2-3|.|TRBV19|.
CASSIVAAPDTQYF
TGTGCCAGTAGTATAGTGGCTGCCCCAGATACGCAGTATTTT
>TRBJ1-5|.|TRBV19|TRBD1
CASSTGTGATSNQPQHF
TGTGCCAGTAGTACCGGGACAGGGGCTACTAGCAATCAGCCCCAGCATTTT
>TRBJ2-2|.|TRBV11-3|TRBD2
CASSLAPTSGAYTGELFF
TGTGCCAGCAGCTTAGCCCCCACTAGCGGGGCCTACACCGGGGAGCTGTTTTTT
>TRBJ2-2|.|TRBV5-1|TRBD2
CASSLGLAGGGTGELFF
TGCGCCAGCAGCTTGGGACTAGCGGGAGGCGGCACCGGGGAGCTGTTTTTT
>TRBJ2-5|.|TRBV7-2|.
CASSFRSSTPALQETQYF
TGTGCCAGCAGCTTTAGGTCCTCGACTCCAGCCCTACAAGAGACCCAGTACTTC
>TRBJ1-1|.|TRBV12-5|.
CASGLSPNTEAFF
TGTGCTAGTGGTTTGAGCCCGAACACTGAAGCTTTCTTT
>TRBJ1-1|.|TRBV19|TRBD1
CASRRTGLNTEAFF
TGTGCCAGTAGGAGGACAGGGCTAAACACTGAAGCTTTCTTT
>TRBJ2-7|.|TRBV7-2|.
CASSLEGSGSYEQYF
TGTGCCAGCAGCTTAGAGGGTAGCGGCTCCTACGAGCAGTACTTC
>TRBJ1-4|.|TRBV27|.
CASTSRGDTTNEKLFF
TGTGCCAGCACCAGTCGGGGGGACACAACTAATGAAAAACTGTTTTTT
>TRBJ1-4|.|TRBV7-9|TRBD1
CASSSTGSGEKLFF
TGTGCCAGCAGCTCGACAGGGAGCGGAGAAAAACTGTTTTTT
>TRBJ2-7|.|TRBV12-5|.
CASGLVRQGRDYEQYF
TGTGCTAGTGGTTTGGTACGACAGGGGAGGGACTACGAGCAGTACTTC
>TRBJ2-1|.|TRBV7-8|TRBD2
CASSSPGTSGALSSYNEQFF
TGTGCCAGCAGCTCCCCCGGGACTAGCGGGGCTCTAAGCTCCTACAATGAGCAGTTCTTC
>TRBJ2-1|.|TRBV6-1|.
CASTFRASALGEQFF
TGTGCCAGCACCTTTCGGGCTAGCGCCCTGGGGGAGCAGTTCTTC
>TRBJ2-1|.|TRBV25-1|TRBD1
CASSGRVDRGSYNEQFF
TGTGCCAGCAGTGGCCGTGTGGACAGGGGCTCCTACAATGAGCAGTTCTTC
>TRBJ2-7|.|TRBV6-6|TRBD2
CASSLNSGGNEQYF
TGTGCCAGCAGTTTAAATAGCGGGGGAAATGAGCAGTACTTC
>TRBJ1-2|few|TRBV5-4|.
CASSLASGGANYGYTF
TGTGCCAGCAGCTTGGCATCGGGGGGGGCTAACTATGGCTACACCTTC
>TRBJ2-3|.|TRBV6-5|.
CASSYSGAGDTQYF
TGTGCCAGCAGTTACTCTGGGGCTGGAGATACGCAGTATTTT
>TRBJ1-1|.|TRBV19|.
CASSIVAANTEAFF
TGTGCCAGTAGTATAGTGGCCGCGAACACTGAAGCTTTCTTT
>TRBJ1-6|.|TRBV7-2|.
CASSLSGVNSPFHF
TGTGCCAGCAGCTTATCAGGGGTCAATTCACCCTTCCACTTT
>TRBJ2-7|.|TRBV11-3|.
CASSRDAGGEQYF
TGTGCCAGCAGCAGGGACGCTGGAGGGGAGCAGTACTTC
>TRBJ2-6|.|TRBV5-1|.
CASRGGGAGANGLTF
TGCGCCAGCAGAGGGGGCGGGGCCGGGGCCAACGGCCTGACTTTC
>TRBJ1-1|.|TRBV6-4|TRBD1
CASSDRQGNTEAFF
TGTGCCAGCAGTGATCGACAGGGGAACACTGAAGCTTTCTTT
>TRBJ1-2|.|TRBV7-9|TRBD1
CASSLTGVDYGYTF
TGTGCCAGCAGCTTGACAGGGGTTGACTATGGCTACACCTTC
>TRBJ2-5|.|TRBV9|TRBD1
CASSVEGAEETQYF
TGTGCCAGCAGCGTAGAGGGGGCGGAAGAGACCCAGTACTTC
>TRBJ1-2|.|TRBV5-1|TRBD1
CASSRTGGHYGYTF
TGCGCCAGCAGCAGGACAGGGGGCCACTATGGCTACACCTTC
>TRBJ2-1|.|TRBV19|TRBD1
CASSDRVGEQFF
TGTGCCAGTAGCGACAGGGTAGGGGAGCAGTTCTTC
>TRBJ1-2|few|TRBV7-9|.
CASSLAHQTYRGYTF
TGTGCCAGCAGCTTAGCGCACCAGACTTACCGGGGCTACACCTTC
>TRBJ2-7|.|TRBV5-6|.
CASSRGPPYEQYF
TGTGCCAGCAGCCGCGGTCCACCCTACGAGCAGTACTTC
>TRBJ2-7|.|TRBV9|TRBD1
CASSVAGTGPYEQYF
TGTGCCAGCAGCGTAGCCGGGACAGGACCCTACGAGCAGTACTTC
>TRBJ1-1|.|TRBV6-5|.
CASSFTGSWNTEAFF
TGTGCCAGCAGTTTCACGGGGTCATGGAACACTGAAGCTTTCTTT
>TRBJ2-4|.|TRBV5-1|.
CASSPLGMPENIQYF
TGCGCCAGCAGCCCGCTCGGGATGCCGGAGAACATTCAGTACTTC